The 10 T cell receptor beta chains below all came from one sample that was sequenced in a study of vaccination effects on CD4 cells after COVID-19. Repertoires were generated with immunoSEQ multiplex PCR, while TCRdb's copy carries only in-frame clones and drops some. The data show 20,000 to 25,000 clones, with about three quarters seen just once and 5% held by the top ten. The antigens of these receptors remain unknown. Using viral peptide pools, the ViraFEST assay grew out antigen-specific CD4+ T cells prior to sequencing. Subsequent to a culture period of more than 8 days, CD4+ T cells were isolated. Vaccinated participants had no history of SARS-CoV-2 infection and tested negative for nucleocapsid antibodies. Source: CD4+ T cells from PBMCs cultured with SARS-CoV-2 spike peptides, taken before COVID-19 vaccination. The receptors were gathered from a human donor who received a COVID-19 vaccine.

The rearrangement joins TRBV12-3 or TRBV12-4 to TRBJ2-7; 11 bases match TRBD1. This CDR3 comprises 13 residues. V shed 8 bases and J 5 bases; nucleotides not matched to a gene: 5. In DNA, the CDR3 is TGTGCCAGCGGAAGGACAGGGGGCCACGAGCAGTACTTC. Translated: CASGRTGGHEQYF.

Only one count was recorded for this clone. V usage is TRBV29-1 and J usage is TRBJ1-1; maybe TRBD1 (5 bases). V was cut by 4 bases and J by 5 bases, with 20 bases left in between. Germline V gives CDR1 SQVTM, CDR2 ANQGSEA. CDR3 length: 15 residues. In DNA, the CDR3 is TGCAGCGTTGCGTTCTACCGGCAGGGCGGGACTGAAGCTTTCTTT. Translating gives CSVAFYRQGGTEAFF. The whole variable domain, remainder taken from reference TRBV29-1 and TRBJ1-1, is SAVISQKPSRDICQRGTSLTIQCQVDSQVTMMFWYRQQPGQSLTLIATANQGSEATYESGFVIDKFPISRPNLTFSTLTVSNMSPEDSSIYLCSVAFYRQGGTEAFFGQGTRLTVV.

The V call is TRBV4-1, the J call TRBJ1-4; possibly TRBD1 for D (6 bases). The germline V gene has CDR1 MGHRA and CDR2 YSYEKL. Trimming took 4 bases from V and 5 from J, leaving 11 bases between them. This CDR3 comprises 14 residues. Here the CDR3 DNA reads TGCGCCAGCAGCCTAAGGACAGCGAATGAAAAACTGTTTTTT. Translated, it gives CASSLRTANEKLFF.

The CDR3 sequence: CASSQAGGNNSPLHF. CDR3 sequence (DNA): TGTGCCAGCAGCCAAGCAGGGGGCAATAATTCACCCCTCCACTTT. The J gene is TRBJ1-6, the V gene TRBV3-1 (or the pseudogene TRBV3-2); 8 bases agree with TRBD1. Germline assignment: CDR1 LGHDT and CDR2 YNNKEL (reference sequence). The trim removed 1 base at V and 5 bases at J, leaving 1 base unmatched. The CDR3 runs 15 residues.

This chain connects TRBV5-8 to TRBJ2-3, with D perhaps TRBD1 or TRBD2 (5 bases each). The CDR3 contains 17 residues. The ends were cut back, 2 bases at V and 2 bases at J, with 18 bases in the middle. Germline loops: CDR1 SGHTS, CDR2 YDEGEE. CDR3: CASSFSWGSNPTDTQYF. The DNA for the CDR3 is TGTGCCAGCAGCTTTTCTTGGGGGTCCAATCCCACAGATACGCAGTATTTT. Supplemented by reference TRBV5-8 and TRBJ2-3, the full variable domain reads EAGVTQSPTHLIKTRGQQATLRCSPISGHTSVYWYQQALGLGLQFLLWYDEGEERNRGNFPPRFSGRQFPNYSSELNVNALELEDSALYLCASSFSWGSNPTDTQYFGPGTRLTVL.

Only a few counts were recorded for this clone. The chain couples TRBV9 to TRBJ2-2; unclear D gene. This CDR3 has 12 amino acids. Germline values: CDR1 SGDLS, CDR2 YYNGEE. The V gene lost 3 bases and the J gene lost 8 bases, with 8 bases spanning the gap. The CDR3: CASSGSFGELFF. The CDR3 DNA sequence: TGTGCCAGCAGCGGGAGCTTTGGGGAGCTGTTTTTT.

The V call is TRBV4-1, the J call TRBJ2-1, with D possibly being TRBD1 or TRBD2 (5 bases each). Looked up from germline, CDR1 is MGHRA and CDR2 is YSYEKL. The V gene lost 4 bases and the J gene lost 6 bases, with 16 bases spanning the gap. The CDR3 has 15 amino acids. The DNA for the CDR3 is TGCGCCAGCAGCCCCTTTGAGGGGATTAGCAATGAGCAGTTCTTC. It is translated as CASSPFEGISNEQFF.

The count of this clone is one. DNA of the CDR3: TGTGCCAGCAGCCAATTTGCAGGGAGTGGGGCTAATGAAAAACTGTTTTTT. Residues: CASSQFAGSGANEKLFF. The chain combines TRBV3-1 (or the pseudogene TRBV3-2) with TRBJ1-4; the D gene is possibly TRBD1 (5 bases). The CDR3 consists of 17 residues. The germline V and J ends were trimmed by 2 bases and 3 bases, with 16 bases remaining between them. Germline CDR1 LGHDT, CDR2 YNNKEL (reference sequence).

This clone was recorded a few times. CDR3 in amino acids: CASSPPSLAGATGDTQYF. The CDR3 DNA reads as TGTGCCAGCAGCCCTCCTTCCTTAGCGGGAGCAACCGGTGATACGCAGTATTTT. The chain uses TRBV13 and TRBJ2-3, with 9 bases matching TRBD2. The junction had 18 bases not matched to a gene; V was cut back by 5 bases and J by 6 bases. This CDR3 region has 18 residues. CDR1 and CDR2 from the germline V gene are PRHDT and FYEKMQ (reference sequence). The full variable domain, completed using reference TRBV13 and TRBJ2-3, is AAGVIQSPRHLIKEKRETATLKCYPIPRHDTVYWYQQGPGQDPQFLISFYEKMQSDKGSIPDRFSAQQFSDYHSELNMSSLELGDSALYFCASSPPSLAGATGDTQYFGPGTRLTVL.

V gene TRBV10-1 combines with J gene TRBJ1-4; 7 bases are shared with TRBD1. The CDR3 runs to 14 residues. J gave up 5 bases and V 3 bases, and 3 bases lay outside the gene matches. CDR1 is WNHNN and CDR2 is SYGVQD in the germline V gene (reference sequence). The CDR3 region is CASSDGRGNEKLFF. In DNA, the CDR3 is TGCGCCAGCAGTGACGGCAGGGGGAATGAAAAACTGTTTTTT.